This T cell receptor beta chain comes out of a study of beta chain features in type 1 diabetes. General study results and limits: There was a moderate but significant shortening of TCRB CDR3s in all four CD4+ subsets of Type 1 diabetes patients.

The isolated RNA, all of it, was reverse transcribed, so expressed TCRB transcripts were what got sequenced. Sequencing used immunoSEQ multiplex PCR; TCRdb keeps in-frame clones, though not all of them. The repertoire includes over 200,000 clones, approximately 10% of them detected once, and around 0.017% sits in the top ten. Germline V CDR1 and CDR2: SGHRS, YFSETQ. Trimming removed 5 bases from V and 6 bases from J; junction bases left unmatched: 10. This CDR3 region has 14 residues. A note on this clone: The antigen remains undetermined.

This receptor was taken from a man aged 25 to 45 with type 1 diabetes. The chain joins TRBV5-1 to TRBJ1-1, with TRBD1 matching 7 bases. Source material: naive CD4+ T cells from blood. CDR3 loop: CASRRQGVDAEAFF. CDR3 DNA sequence: TGCGCCAGCAGAAGACAGGGTGTGGACGCTGAAGCTTTCTTT. The full variable domain, completed using reference TRBV5-1 and TRBJ1-1, is KAGVTQTPRYLIKTRGQQVTLSCSPISGHRSVSWYQQTPGQGLQFLFEYFSETQRNKGNFPGRFSGRQFSNSRSEMNVSTLELGDSALYLCASRRQGVDAEAFFGQGTRLTVV.